Here is one TCR beta chain with its context. Germline V gives CDR1 KGHDR, CDR2 SFDVKD. The CDR3 length is 19 residues. V was shortened by 0 bases and J by 5 bases, with 22 bases between the two germline ends. Arm-PCR of CDR3 regions with iRepertoire HTBI primers generated TCR beta libraries. TCRdb reprocessed the multiplex PCR reads via MiXCR and lists one record per CDR3 protein. There are about 220,000 distinct CDR3 sequences in the sample; around a fifth occur only once, and approximately 12% lies in the top ten. Indicated time point: newly diagnosed GD, antithyroid drugs for less than 3 months. PBMC-extracted RNA yielded the TCR library. The sample is drawn from a study of regulatory T cells in long-lasting Graves disease. The sample also formed part of further work on T cells in Graves' hyperthyroidism and ophthalmopathy. That work contributes: The blood repertoire included most of the expanded thyroid clonotypes above 0.001.

J is TRBJ2-1 and V is TRBV24-1, with D perhaps TRBD2 (7 bases). The source of this sequence is a woman aged 30 to 39 with Graves disease. Sample: peripheral blood mononuclear cells (PBMCs), taken at new diagnosis, from a patient treated with antithyroid drugs. The CDR3 here is CATSDLQGGGSGQNNEQFF. The CDR3 region has the DNA TGTGCCACCAGTGATTTGCAAGGGGGAGGGAGCGGACAGAACAATGAGCAGTTCTTC.